The 11 T cell receptor beta chains below come from one sample, sequenced in a study of circulating and synovial CD4+ cells in juvenile arthritis. Here immunoSEQ multiplex PCR was the method, and the copy in TCRdb shows in-frame clones only, minus some. Here the sample spans under 40,000 clones, 85% to 95% being singletons. The sample consisted of CD4+ T cells from blood. These receptors all stem from a human donor with juvenile idiopathic arthritis.

A single count supports this clone. The V call is TRBV18, the J call TRBJ2-7, with TRBD2 as a possible D gene (5 bases). The V gene's germline CDR1 is KGHSH and CDR2 LQKENI. The CDR3 is made up of 13 amino acids. The germline V and J ends were trimmed by 6 bases and 5 bases, with 14 bases remaining between them. As DNA, the CDR3 is TGTGCCAGCTCGCCGTTACGGGGAGACGAGCAGTACTTC. It encodes CASSPLRGDEQYF.

This chain joins TRBV27 and TRBJ1-6; no firm D call. The CDR3 has 16 amino acids. V lost 7 bases, J lost 0 bases, and 13 bases lay in between. Per the germline V gene, CDR1 is MNHEY and CDR2 is SMNVEV (reference sequence). The CDR3 nucleotides read TGTGCCAGCACCAAACTTGCTAGCTCCTATAATTCACCCCTCCACTTT. This codes for CASTKLASSYNSPLHF.

V usage is TRBV7-2 and J usage is TRBJ1-5; 11 bases agree with TRBD1. The length of the CDR3 is 17 residues. Germline CDR1 is SGHTA and CDR2 is FQGNSA. V dropped 0 bases and J dropped 9; count of bases not matched to a gene: 10. The DNA for the CDR3 is TGTGCCAGCAGCTTAGCGCCTGGGACAGGGGGGAGAGGGCCCCAGCATTTT. Protein: CASSLAPGTGGRGPQHF.

The V and J genes are TRBV15 and TRBJ1-1; 9 nucleotides match TRBD1. Germline V lookup: CDR1 LNHNV, CDR2 YYDKDF (reference sequence). J lost 4 bases, V lost 5 bases, and 8 bases had no gene match. The CDR3 is 15 amino acids. The CDR3 nucleotides are TGTGCCACCAGCGGGGGACAGGGAATAGGCACTGAAGCTTTCTTT. It translates to CATSGGQGIGTEAFF.

DNA for the CDR3: TGCGCCAGCAGCCAAGATCCTCCCAATGAGCAGTTCTTC. Translation: CASSQDPPNEQFF. The chain employs TRBV4-1 and TRBJ2-1; the D is unclear. Germline V CDR1 and CDR2: MGHRA, YSYEKL. The CDR3 spans 13 residues. Trimming removed 0 bases at V and 6 bases at J, with 6 bases between.

This chain uses TRBV30 with TRBJ1-5; 9 bases line up with TRBD1. The CDR3 consists of 15 residues. CDR1 GTSNPN and CDR2 SVGIG come from the germline V gene (reference sequence). The ends lost 0 bases at V and 5 bases at J; junction bases unmatched: 5. CDR3 sequence reads: CAWSVRDREHQPQHF. The CDR3 nucleotides read TGTGCCTGGAGTGTCCGGGACAGGGAGCATCAGCCCCAGCATTTT.

V gene TRBV28 combines with J gene TRBJ2-7; possible D gene TRBD1, 6 bases. Germline CDR1 reads MDHEN; CDR2 reads SYDVKM. The CDR3 totals 14 residues. The V gene lost 5 bases and the J gene lost 2 bases, with 13 bases spanning the gap. The CDR3 region is CASSPGQTTYEQYF. The CDR3 DNA sequence: TGTGCCAGCAGTCCCGGACAGACTACCTACGAGCAGTACTTC.

This chain's CDR3 is CASSPLVLNEQFF. In DNA, the CDR3 is TGTGCCAGTAGCCCACTAGTTCTCAATGAGCAGTTCTTC. This rearrangement joins TRBV19 to TRBJ2-1; D is possibly TRBD2 (5 bases). From germline, CDR1 is LNHDA and CDR2 SQIVND (reference sequence). The CDR3 runs to 13 residues. V was trimmed by 6 bases and J by 6 bases, leaving 12 bases between them.

This sequence joins TRBV11-3 and TRBJ2-5; D gene ambiguous. This CDR3 spans 13 amino acids. The V gene's germline CDR1 is SGHNT and CDR2 YENEEA. V was pared by 3 bases and J by 1 base, with 6 bases between. The CDR3: CASSFDSQETQYF. DNA of the CDR3: TGTGCCAGCAGCTTTGACTCCCAAGAGACCCAGTACTTC. Together with reference TRBV11-3 and TRBJ2-5, the CDR3 gives the full variable domain: EAGVVQSPRYKIIEKKQPVAFWCNPISGHNTLYWYLQNLGQGPELLIRYENEEAVDDSQLPKDRFSAERLKGVDSTLKIQPAELGDSAVYLCASSFDSQETQYFGPGTRLLVL.

This rearrangement joins TRBV5-1 to TRBJ2-5, with 7 positions matching TRBD1. The ends lost 2 bases at V and 2 bases at J; junction bases unmatched: 6. Germline assignment: CDR1 SGHRS and CDR2 YFSETQ. This CDR3 comprises 15 residues. The CDR3 spells CASSLEGARQETQYF. The DNA of the CDR3 is TGCGCCAGCAGCTTAGAGGGGGCGAGACAAGAGACCCAGTACTTC. Based on the CDR3 plus reference TRBV5-1 and TRBJ2-5, the full variable domain is KAGVTQTPRYLIKTRGQQVTLSCSPISGHRSVSWYQQTPGQGLQFLFEYFSETQRNKGNFPGRFSGRQFSNSRSEMNVSTLELGDSALYLCASSLEGARQETQYFGPGTRLLVL.

This clone was recorded once. The chain couples TRBV28 to TRBJ1-5; 7 bases agree with TRBD1. With V trimmed by 6 bases and J by 1 base, 6 bases remained unmatched. CDR1 is MDHEN, CDR2 SYDVKM, per germline. This CDR3 is built from 15 residues. CDR3 DNA sequence: TGTGCCAGCAGAAGACAGGGATCCAGCAATCAGCCCCAGCATTTT. It yields the protein CASRRQGSSNQPQHF. Together with reference TRBV28 and TRBJ1-5, the CDR3 gives the full variable domain: DVKVTQSSRYLVKRTGEKVFLECVQDMDHENMFWYRQDPGLGLRLIYFSYDVKMKEKGDIPEGYSVSREKKERFSLILESASTNQTSMYLCASRRQGSSNQPQHFGDGTRLSIL.